The 14 T cell receptor beta chains reported below all come from one sample, sequenced in a study of T-cell memory formation after mild COVID-19. One entry per CDR3 protein, called by TCRdb with MiXCR from the 5' RACE reads. The table shows over 300,000 distinct CDR3 sequences, with 20% to 25% occurring only once. The material sequenced was PBMCs or a T cell subset sorted from them (not recorded which). The source of these receptors is a young man who had mild COVID-19 (a few samples of this study predate the infection). Cell type and time point are not known.

This clonotype was counted between two and nine times. The chain couples TRBV12-3 or TRBV12-4 to TRBJ2-6; tentatively, D is TRBD1 or TRBD2 (5 bases each). V was pared by 3 bases and J by 2 bases, with 8 bases between. The CDR3 loop spans 15 amino acids. CDR3 loop: CASSFSGPGANVLTF. CDR3 bases: TGTGCCAGCAGTTTCTCGGGACCTGGGGCCAACGTCCTGACTTTC.

The chain is built from TRBV7-8 and TRBJ1-2; TRBD1 is a possible D gene (5 bases). CDR1 and CDR2 (germline): SGHVS, FQNEAQ. The CDR3 is made up of 12 amino acids. V was shortened by 5 bases and J by 4 bases, with 8 bases between the two germline ends. CDR3 sequence (DNA): TGTGCCAGCAGCACACAGGCCTATGGCTACACCTTC. Its translation: CASSTQAYGYTF.

V is TRBV6-5 and J is TRBJ2-3, with a weak D call TRBD2 (6 bases). The CDR3 spans 15 residues. CDR1 MNHEY and CDR2 SVGAGI come from the germline V gene. Trimming removed 2 bases from V and 1 base from J, with 10 bases in between. The CDR3 region has the DNA TGTGCCAGCAGTTACGGTGGCGGGGGCACAGATACGCAGTATTTT. Its translation is CASSYGGGGTDTQYF.

This clonotype was detected only a few times. This sequence joins TRBV7-2 and TRBJ2-7; TRBD1 matches at 9 bases. Trimming took 0 bases from V and 12 from J; bases not matched to a gene: 6. CDR3 length: 13 amino acids. In germline, CDR1 is SGHTA, CDR2 FQGNSA. This CDR3 reads CASSLAGGQGTYF. CDR3 sequence (DNA): TGTGCCAGCAGCTTAGCGGGGGGACAGGGTACGTACTTC.

This rearrangement joins TRBV24-1 to TRBJ2-4; D not resolved. CDR1 and CDR2 from the germline V gene are KGHDR and SFDVKD. CDR3 length: 16 residues. V lost 4 bases to trimming and J lost 1 base, with 13 bases between them. The chain's CDR3 is CATSDPECSAKNIQYF. CDR3 coding DNA: TGTGCCACCAGTGACCCCGAGTGTTCGGCCAAAAACATTCAGTACTTC.

This clonotype was seen only a few times. The rearrangement uses TRBV5-1 and TRBJ1-3; D gene ambiguous. Germline V gene lookup returns CDR1 SGHRS and CDR2 YFSETQ. CDR3 size: 15 residues. V gave up 2 bases and J gave up 0 bases, with 9 bases separating them. As DNA, the CDR3 is TGCGCCAGCAGCTTTGACACTTTCTCTGGAAACACCATATATTTT. Amino acid sequence: CASSFDTFSGNTIYF.

This clonotype was detected a few times. This CDR3 is CASRSGEGNEQFF. The CDR3 nucleotides read TGCGCCAGCAGGAGCGGGGAAGGGAATGAGCAGTTCTTC. The chain has TRBV5-1 and TRBJ2-1, with TRBD2 identical over 7 bases. V gave up 5 bases and J gave up 7 bases; unmatched junction bases: 6. The CDR3 consists of 13 residues. CDR1 and CDR2 from the germline V gene are SGHRS and YFSETQ.

This clonotype has only a few counts. CDR3 protein: CSVGATGNQPQHF. The CDR3 region has the DNA TGCAGCGTTGGGGCGACAGGGAATCAGCCCCAGCATTTT. This chain uses TRBV29-1 with TRBJ1-5, with 7 nucleotides matching TRBD1. V was pared by 4 bases and J by 4 bases, with 4 bases of the junction left unmatched. Germline CDR1 SQVTM, CDR2 ANQGSEA. This CDR3 has 13 amino acids.

This clonotype came up a few times. The rearrangement links TRBV7-8 to TRBJ2-5, with D perhaps matching TRBD2 (5 bases). The CDR3 contains 13 residues. The germline gives CDR1 SGHVS, CDR2 FQNEAQ. Deletions cut 1 base from V and 3 bases from J, with 6 bases between. CDR3 sequence (DNA): TGTGCCAGCAGCTTAGAGGGAGAAGAGACCCAGTACTTC. The encoded protein is CASSLEGEETQYF.

The V gene is TRBV6-5, the J gene TRBJ1-1; unclear D gene. V dropped 4 bases and J dropped 1 base, with 13 bases sitting between them. This CDR3 comprises 15 residues. Per germline, CDR1 MNHEY and CDR2 SVGAGI. CDR3 in DNA: TGTGCCAGCAGTTCCAGAGCCGCCGGGAACACTGAAGCTTTCTTT. Translated, it gives CASSSRAAGNTEAFF.

The chain couples TRBV24-1 to TRBJ2-4; 10 bases fit TRBD1. V was pared by 3 bases and J by 8 bases, with 6 bases of the junction left unmatched. CDR1 and CDR2 (germline): KGHDR, SFDVKD. CDR3 length: 15 residues. CDR3 nucleotides: TGTGCCACCAGTGATCCGCGGACAGGGGGGGACATTCAGTACTTC. This codes for CATSDPRTGGDIQYF.

The chain employs TRBV6-2 or TRBV6-3 and TRBJ2-7, with D perhaps matching TRBD1 (7 bases). The ends were cut back, 1 base at V and 2 bases at J, with 12 bases in the middle. CDR1 MNHEY and CDR2 SVGEGT come from the germline V gene. The CDR3 is made up of 15 amino acids. CDR3 sequence: CASSYFQGGAYEQYF. DNA of the CDR3: TGTGCCAGCAGTTACTTCCAGGGGGGAGCCTACGAGCAGTACTTC.

The chain combines TRBV7-7 with TRBJ2-1; D not certain. The CDR3 is 15 residues long. V lost 2 bases and J 6 bases, leaving 14 bases between the germline ends. Germline V gene sequence: CDR1 SSHAT, CDR2 FNYEAQ (reference sequence). The CDR3 sequence is CASSLLPEASNEQFF. DNA of the CDR3: TGTGCCAGCAGCTTACTGCCTGAGGCCAGCAATGAGCAGTTCTTC.

The chain employs TRBV29-1 and TRBJ2-7; 8 positions agree with TRBD2. Trimming took 4 bases from V and 6 from J; bases not matched to a gene: 11. The CDR3 loop spans 14 amino acids. Per germline, CDR1 SQVTM and CDR2 ANQGSEA. CDR3: CSVGLGGGFSEQYF. CDR3 sequence (DNA): TGCAGCGTTGGGTTAGGCGGGGGGTTCTCCGAGCAGTACTTC.